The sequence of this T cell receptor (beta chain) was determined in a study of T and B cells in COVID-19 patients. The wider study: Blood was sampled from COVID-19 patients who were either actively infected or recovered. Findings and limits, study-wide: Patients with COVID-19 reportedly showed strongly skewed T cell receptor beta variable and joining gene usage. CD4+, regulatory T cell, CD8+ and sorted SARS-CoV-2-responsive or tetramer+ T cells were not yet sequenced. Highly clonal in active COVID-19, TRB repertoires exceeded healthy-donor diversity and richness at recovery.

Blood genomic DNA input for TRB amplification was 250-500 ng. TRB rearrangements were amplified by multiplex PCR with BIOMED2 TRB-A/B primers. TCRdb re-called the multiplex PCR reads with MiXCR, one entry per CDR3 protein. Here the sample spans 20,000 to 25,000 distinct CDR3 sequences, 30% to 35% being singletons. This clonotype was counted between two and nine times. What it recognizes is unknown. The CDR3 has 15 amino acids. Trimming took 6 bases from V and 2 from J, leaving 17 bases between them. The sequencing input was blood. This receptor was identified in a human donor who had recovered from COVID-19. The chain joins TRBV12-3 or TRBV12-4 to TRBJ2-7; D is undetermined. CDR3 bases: TGTGCCAGCAGCCTCCGGAATATGGGGACCTACGAGCAGTACTTC. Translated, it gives CASSLRNMGTYEQYF.